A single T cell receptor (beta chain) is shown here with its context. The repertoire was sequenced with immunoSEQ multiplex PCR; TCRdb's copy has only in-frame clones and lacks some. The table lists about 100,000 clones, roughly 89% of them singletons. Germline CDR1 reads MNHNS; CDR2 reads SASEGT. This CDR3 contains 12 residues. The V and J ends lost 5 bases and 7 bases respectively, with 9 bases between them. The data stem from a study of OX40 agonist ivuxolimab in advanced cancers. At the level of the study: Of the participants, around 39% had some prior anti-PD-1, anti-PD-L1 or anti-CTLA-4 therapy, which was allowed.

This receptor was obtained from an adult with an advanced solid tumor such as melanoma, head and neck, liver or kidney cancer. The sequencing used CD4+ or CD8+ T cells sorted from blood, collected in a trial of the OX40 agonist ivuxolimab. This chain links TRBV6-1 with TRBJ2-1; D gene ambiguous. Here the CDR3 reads CASSFQANEQFF. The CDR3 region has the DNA TGTGCCAGCAGTTTCCAGGCTAATGAGCAGTTCTTC.